These 8 T cell receptor beta chains originate from one sample sequenced in a study of blood T cells in healthy people across ages. Together with a sample-barcoded 5' primer, a J-beta primer mix was included in a second PCR lasting roughly 7 to 11 cycles. TCRdb ran MiXCR on the 5' RACE reads and lists one entry per CDR3 protein. The repertoire holds fewer than 2,000,000 distinct CDR3 sequences, with about two fifths as singletons. The sample was blood. The receptors here all came from a human donor in good health.

The chain uses TRBV20-1 and TRBJ2-2; a weak D match, TRBD1 (6 bases). Germline CDR1 and CDR2: DFQATT and SNEGSKA (reference sequence). V was trimmed by 1 base and J by 2 bases, leaving 11 bases between them. The CDR3 covers 15 residues. The CDR3 loop reads CSARAWTDNTGELFF. The DNA of the CDR3 is TGCAGTGCTAGAGCGTGGACAGACAACACCGGGGAGCTGTTTTTT.

The V gene is TRBV30, the J gene TRBJ1-2; tentatively, D is TRBD1 (5 bases). V lost 2 bases, J lost 8 bases, and 15 bases lay in between. Germline V CDR1 and CDR2: GTSNPN, SVGIG (reference sequence). This CDR3 has 13 residues. For the CDR3, the DNA is TGTGCCTGGAGTCTAGGGGCATTAAGGGGCTACACCTTC. Amino acids: CAWSLGALRGYTF. The full variable domain, completed using reference TRBV30 and TRBJ1-2, is SQTIHQWPATLVQPVGSPLSLECTVEGTSNPNLYWYRQAAGRGLQLLFYSVGIGQISSEVPQNLSASRPQDRQFILSSKKLLLSDSGFYLCAWSLGALRGYTFGSGTRLTVV.

V gene TRBV20-1 combines with J gene TRBJ1-1; D is perhaps TRBD1 (5 bases). This CDR3 spans 12 amino acids. Germline CDR1 is DFQATT and CDR2 is SNEGSKA (reference sequence). V lost 2 bases and J lost 6, with 10 bases in between. The DNA of the CDR3 is TGCAGTGCTAGACTCAGGGACGCTGAAGCTTTCTTT. This codes for CSARLRDAEAFF.

Turning to this clonotype: Germline and junction disagree at one end, which may indicate a read error. V is TRBV7-9 and J is TRBJ2-3; D uncertain. Looked up from germline, CDR1 is SEHNR and CDR2 is FQNEAQ (reference sequence). This CDR3 comprises 15 residues. CDR3 sequence (DNA): TGTGCCAGCAGCTCCCCCGAGTCGGTCACAGATATGCAGTATTTT. It is translated as CASSSPESVTDMQYF.

On this clonotype: A junction boundary mismatches the germline segment, possibly from a read error. This rearrangement joins TRBV10-3 to TRBJ2-5, with 7 bases lining up with TRBD1. CDR1 is ENHRY, CDR2 SYGVKD, per germline. The CDR3 extends over 13 amino acids. CDR3 residues: CTISVQGEETQYF. The CDR3 DNA is TGTACCATCAGTGTCCAGGGGGAAGAGACCCAGTACTTC.

This clonotype was picked up a small number of times. This chain links TRBV6-6 with TRBJ1-6; the D gene is possibly TRBD1 (5 bases). CDR3 length equals 14 residues. Germline-derived CDR1 and CDR2 are MNHNY and SVGAGI (reference sequence). Trimming took off 2 bases at V and 8 bases at J, with 10 bases between the two ends. This chain's CDR3 is CASSYGGLDSPLHF. As DNA, the CDR3 is TGTGCCAGCAGTTACGGGGGGTTGGATTCACCCCTCCACTTT.

For this clonotype: The junction and the germline gene differ at one end; a read error may be behind it. This rearrangement joins TRBV20-1 to TRBJ1-4; D gene uncertain. The CDR3 extends over 11 amino acids. Germline-derived CDR1 and CDR2 are DFQATT and SNEGSKA (reference sequence). Here the CDR3 reads CSASRGEELFF. CDR3 nucleotide sequence: TGCAGTGCCAGCCGGGGTGAAGAACTGTTTTTT.

V and J are TRBV6-1 and TRBJ2-7; TRBD2 is a possible D gene (6 bases). V was shortened by 2 bases and J by 4 bases, with 15 bases between the two germline ends. Germline lookup yields CDR1 MNHNS and CDR2 SASEGT. This CDR3 is 15 amino acids long. CDR3 coding DNA: TGTGCCAGCAGTGAACGGGAGCAGGGTTGGTACGAGCAGTACTTC. Encoded protein: CASSEREQGWYEQYF.